This is a list of T cell receptor beta chains from one sample in a study of T cell repertoires in ileal Crohn's disease. Only in-frame clones appear in the TCRdb table, and some are missing; sequencing was by immunoSEQ multiplex PCR. The sample lists over 5,500 clones, around 75% occurring once. Sequencing was carried out using ileal tissue. Receptors were obtained from an adult with Crohn's disease. Each CDR3 is given with its conserved first and last residue. D genes are given only for firm matches. Clone size is shown for a subset of rows, as once, few, many or a class of expanded clone.

few,TRBJ2-3,TRBD2,TRBV5-8,TGTGCCAGCAGCTCGTTCCTGACTAGCGGGAGAGCAGATACGCAGTATTTT,CASSSFLTSGRADTQYF
NA,TRBJ2-7,TRBD1,TRBV19,TGTGCCAGTAGCACCGGACAGGGGCCCCACGAGCAGTACTTC,CASSTGQGPHEQYF
NA,TRBJ2-5,TRBD2,TRBV7-3,TGTGCCAGCAGCCCCTCCGGGGGTACTAGCGGCCAAGAGACCCAGTACTTC,CASSPSGGTSGQETQYF
NA,TRBJ1-1,TRBD1,TRBV6-5,TGTGCCAGCAGTTACGGGGTAACAGGGGATACTGAAGCTTTCTTT,CASSYGVTGDTEAFF
NA,TRBJ1-1,TRBD1,TRBV18,TGTGCCAGCTCACCTCGACAGGGGTTTACTGAAGCTTTCTTT,CASSPRQGFTEAFF
NA,TRBJ2-1,TRBD2,TRBV6-4,TGTGCCAGCAGTGTCACTAGCGGGAGGGCCGATGAGCAGTTCTTC,CASSVTSGRADEQFF
NA,TRBJ2-1,NA,TRBV9,TGTGCCAGCAGCGCCCCCCTCCGGGAACCCTACAATGAGCAGTTCTTC,CASSAPLREPYNEQFF
NA,TRBJ1-5,TRBD1,TRBV19,TGTGCCAGTAGTGCCCCAGGGGGCTCGTATCAGCCCCAGCATTTT,CASSAPGGSYQPQHF
NA,TRBJ2-1,NA,TRBV6-5,TGTGCCAGCAGTTTAAGTGACACCCATGAGCAGTTCTTC,CASSLSDTHEQFF
NA,TRBJ1-6,NA,TRBV9,TGTGCCAGCAGCGTGGCAGGTTTCTCACCCCTCCACTTT,CASSVAGFSPLHF
NA,TRBJ2-6,NA,TRBV7-3,TGTGCCAGCAGGAGCGGTTCTGGGGCCAACGTCCTGACTTTC,CASRSGSGANVLTF
NA,TRBJ2-4,NA,TRBV2,TGTGCCAGCAGTGAAGTGGCGGAATTAGCCAAAAACATTCAGTACTTC,CASSEVAELAKNIQYF
once,TRBJ2-7,TRBD1,TRBV5-1,TGCGCCAGCAGACAGGGGTCTTCGTCCTACGAGCAGTACTTC,CASRQGSSSYEQYF
NA,TRBJ2-5,TRBD1,TRBV27,TGTGCCAGCAGTTGGACAGGTGAACAAGAGACCCAGTACTTC,CASSWTGEQETQYF
once,TRBJ2-5,TRBD2,TRBV5-1,TGCGCCAGCAGCGGGAGCGGGAGGGCCTCCGTTAGCGAGACCCAGTACTTC,CASSGSGRASVSETQYF
NA,TRBJ1-1,NA,TRBV20-1,TGCAGTGCTAACTCTTCGGCTGAAGCTTTCTTT,CSANSSAEAFF
NA,TRBJ2-1,TRBD2,TRBV28,TGTGCCAGCAGCCTTGCGGGGGGGCGGAACAATGAGCAGTTCTTC,CASSLAGGRNNEQFF
NA,TRBJ1-4,NA,TRBV5-1,TGCGCCAGCAGCTTGGGGCTTTCAACTAATGAAAAACTGTTTTTT,CASSLGLSTNEKLFF
NA,TRBJ2-7,TRBD1,TRBV6-5,TGTGCCAGCAGTTACATTGGGACAGAATCCTACGAGCAGTACTTC,CASSYIGTESYEQYF
NA,TRBJ2-6,NA,TRBV6-1,TGTGCCAGCAGTGAGGGCAACTCTGGGGCCAACGTCCTGACTTTC,CASSEGNSGANVLTF
NA,TRBJ2-1,NA,TRBV14,TGTGCCAGCAGCCAACTAGGGGCCGGATCCTACAATGAGCAGTTCTTC,CASSQLGAGSYNEQFF
NA,TRBJ1-1,NA,TRBV5-1,TGCGCCAGCAGCTTGGAAATCAGGTTTAACACTGAAGCTTTCTTT,CASSLEIRFNTEAFF
NA,TRBJ2-7,TRBD1,TRBV2,TGTGCCAGCAGTTTGGACAGGGACCGCTACGAGCAGTACTTC,CASSLDRDRYEQYF
NA,TRBJ1-2,TRBD1,TRBV30,TGTGCCTGGAGTGTATGGAGGACAGGGGGCTTATTTAACTATGGCTACACCTTC,CAWSVWRTGGLFNYGYTF
NA,TRBJ1-4,NA,TRBV4-1,TGCGCCAGCAGCCCCAGGGTAACTAATGAAAAACTGTTTTTT,CASSPRVTNEKLFF
NA,TRBJ1-5,NA,TRBV28,TGTGCCGGACAAAAACAGGGTCCAAGCAATCAGCCCCAGCATTTT,CAGQKQGPSNQPQHF
once,TRBJ2-1,NA,TRBV28,TGTGCCAGCAGACGGAATAGCGTTTCAATCTACAATGAGCAGTTCTTC,CASRRNSVSIYNEQFF
NA,TRBJ1-1,NA,TRBV10-3,TGTGCCATCAAACAAGGGGACACTGAAGCTTTCTTT,CAIKQGDTEAFF
NA,TRBJ2-5,TRBD1,TRBV7-9,TGTGCCAGCAGCTTAGCGCGGGACAGGCCCCAAGAGACCCAGTACTTC,CASSLARDRPQETQYF
NA,TRBJ1-1,NA,TRBV9,TGTGCCAGCACCCCGGGGAACACTGAAGCTTTCTTT,CASTPGNTEAFF
NA,TRBJ1-1,NA,TRBV27,TGTGCCAGCAGTTTAATTGGCCCCTCAATTGAAGCTTTCTTT,CASSLIGPSIEAFF
NA,TRBJ2-2,TRBD2,TRBV5-4,TGTGCCAGCAGCTCGAGACTAGCGGGAGGTTTTACCGGGGAGCTGTTTTTT,CASSSRLAGGFTGELFF
NA,TRBJ1-2,NA,TRBV15,TGTGCCACCAGCGCCAGAAACTATGGCTACACCTTC,CATSARNYGYTF
few,TRBJ2-1,TRBD2,TRBV5-8,TGTGCCAGCAGCCAAGATTCCAGCGGGAACCCCTACAATGAGCAGTTCTTC,CASSQDSSGNPYNEQFF
few,TRBJ1-1,NA,TRBV5-6,TGTGCCAGCAGCTCTGGAGAGAACACTGAAGCTTTCTTT,CASSSGENTEAFF
NA,TRBJ1-1,TRBD1,TRBV29-1,TGCAGCGTTGACTGGCAGGGGGCGAACACTGAAGCTTTCTTT,CSVDWQGANTEAFF
NA,TRBJ1-2,TRBD1,TRBV28,TGTGCCAGCAGTTTATCGGGACAGCAGTTCTATGGCTACACCTTC,CASSLSGQQFYGYTF
NA,TRBJ2-2,TRBD2,TRBV5-1,TGCGCCAGCAGCTTGACTAGCGGGAGATCCGGGGAGCTGTTTTTT,CASSLTSGRSGELFF
once,TRBJ2-7,TRBD2,TRBV4-2,TGTGCCAGCAGCGGGACTAGCGAGGGCTACGAGCAGTACTTC,CASSGTSEGYEQYF
NA,TRBJ2-1,TRBD2,TRBV7-2,TGTGCCAGCAGCTTAGGGCGGGAGGGCTATGAGCAGTTCTTC,CASSLGREGYEQFF
NA,TRBJ2-1,NA,TRBV7-3,TGTGCCAGCAGTCCAACGGGGTCGTCCAACAATGAGCAGTTCTTC,CASSPTGSSNNEQFF
NA,TRBJ2-2,TRBD1,TRBV28,TGTGCCAGCAGTTTCAGGGGGAGAGGAGCCGGGGAGCTGTTTTTT,CASSFRGRGAGELFF
NA,TRBJ2-3,NA,TRBV7-2,TGTGCCAGCAGCTTGGGGGGGGCGGCAGATACGCAGTATTTT,CASSLGGAADTQYF
NA,TRBJ2-3,TRBD2,TRBV30,TGTGCCTGGAGTGTCCTCGGGCTAGCGGGAGCAGATACGCAGTATTTT,CAWSVLGLAGADTQYF
NA,TRBJ2-6,NA,TRBV28,TGTGCCAGCAGAGCGCGGGACTCTGGGGCCAACGTCCTGACTTTC,CASRARDSGANVLTF
NA,TRBJ2-7,NA,TRBV19,TGTGCCAGTAGTACCGGGTCCTACGAGCAGTACTTC,CASSTGSYEQYF
NA,TRBJ1-5,TRBD1,TRBV19,TGTGCCAGTAGTTGGGACAGGGGCCCCAATCAGCCCCAGCATTTT,CASSWDRGPNQPQHF
NA,TRBJ2-3,NA,TRBV7-3,TGTGCCAGCAGCCCCCCGGGGGACAGTAGGGTCCCAGATACGCAGTATTTT,CASSPPGDSRVPDTQYF
NA,TRBJ2-7,TRBD1,TRBV15,TGTGCCACCAGCGGTCCGGGACAGGGGATTTACGAGCAGTACTTC,CATSGPGQGIYEQYF
once,TRBJ2-2,TRBD2,TRBV5-6,TGTGCCAGCAGCGGAGGAACTAGCGGGAGGTCGAACACCGGGGAGCTGTTTTTT,CASSGGTSGRSNTGELFF
NA,TRBJ2-7,NA,TRBV23-1,TGCGCCATAATCCAGGGCTACGAGCAGTACTTC,CAIIQGYEQYF
NA,TRBJ2-1,TRBD2,TRBV4-2,TGTGCCAGCAGCCACGGTAGCGGGAGGGCTAATGAGCAGTTCTTC,CASSHGSGRANEQFF
NA,TRBJ1-4,NA,TRBV27,TGTGCCAGCAGTTTATCCTCGATAGGTGGGGCGCTTAGTAATGAAAAACTGTTTTTT,CASSLSSIGGALSNEKLFF
NA,TRBJ2-3,TRBD2,TRBV14,TGTGCCAGCAGCCAAGATCCAGCGGGGCGCACAGATACGCAGTATTTT,CASSQDPAGRTDTQYF
NA,TRBJ1-5,NA,TRBV7-2,TGTGCCAGCAGCCAACAGGGCTCAGGGCCCCAGCATTTT,CASSQQGSGPQHF
once,TRBJ2-7,NA,TRBV10-1,TGCGCCAGCAGTAGTCAGGGATCCCCCTACGAGCAGTACTTC,CASSSQGSPYEQYF